This TCR beta chain stems from a study of regulatory T cells in long-lasting Graves disease. About the study: Antithyroid drugs had been given to newly diagnosed Graves' patients for under 3 months. Study-level points and caveats: The analysis examined peripheral blood only and excluded thyroid tissue.

This clonotype came up many times. Its target is unknown. Germline V gene lookup returns CDR1 WNHNN and CDR2 SYGVQD (reference sequence). CDR3 length: 15 amino acids. V was shortened by 4 bases and J by 8 bases, with 18 bases between the two germline ends. Time point denoted: newly diagnosed GD, antithyroid drugs for less than 3 months. PBMC-derived RNA was used for the TCR library. Guidelines of the American Thyroid Association were used to diagnose Graves' disease. Building the TCR beta libraries relied on iRepertoire HTBI primers, and CDR3 regions underwent Arm-PCR. TCRdb independently ran MiXCR on the multiplex PCR reads; one entry per CDR3 protein. The sample records a few hundred thousand distinct CDR3 sequences, approximately 13% being singletons. These data also featured in a second study, about T cells in Graves' hyperthyroidism and ophthalmopathy.

This clonotype was sampled from a man aged 25 to 40 with Graves disease. The chain joins TRBV10-1 to TRBJ2-1; the D is unclear. The specimen was peripheral blood mononuclear cells (PBMCs), collected at new diagnosis, from a patient treated with antithyroid drugs. CDR3 DNA sequence: TGCGCCAGCAGTGCTGGTCGTAGGAATCCGCATGAGCAGTTCTTC. Its translation: CASSAGRRNPHEQFF.